The clone carrying this TCR beta chain appeared many times. Time point noted: after trial treatment. Treatment of the sample: LDRT plus nivolumab, ipilimumab, low-dose cyclophosphamide and aspirin (RACIN trial). This record belongs to a study of low-dose radiotherapy and immunotherapy resistance in tumors. Study summary: Cohort 1 was given 0.5 Gy fractions every 2 weeks, 6.5 Gy in total. In Cohort 2, 1 Gy per fraction was delivered every two weeks, for a total of 13 Gy over 26 weeks. Oral administration of aspirin 300 mg daily occurred for four cycles, commencing at cycle 1 day 1.

Both TCRalpha and TCRbeta chains were reverse transcribed with V-gene-specific primers. Both a constant-region primer and a V-primer adapter served to amplify TCRs across approximately 19 PCR cycles. TCRdb reanalysed the reads using MiXCR and keeps one entry per CDR3 protein. This sample has 100,000 or so distinct CDR3 sequences, with more than 20% found just once. Germline values: CDR1 MNHEY, CDR2 SVGEGT. The V end was cut by 8 bases, the J end by 4 bases, with 12 bases between. The CDR3 contains 13 residues. Source: PBMCs, taken after low-dose radiotherapy plus immunotherapy. The TCR comes from a male donor with prostate cancer. The chain recombines TRBV6-2 or TRBV6-3 with TRBJ1-5; unclear D gene. CDR3 DNA: TGTGCCAGCGCTTCGGACCGAAATCAGCCCCAGCATTTT. Encoded protein: CASASDRNQPQHF.